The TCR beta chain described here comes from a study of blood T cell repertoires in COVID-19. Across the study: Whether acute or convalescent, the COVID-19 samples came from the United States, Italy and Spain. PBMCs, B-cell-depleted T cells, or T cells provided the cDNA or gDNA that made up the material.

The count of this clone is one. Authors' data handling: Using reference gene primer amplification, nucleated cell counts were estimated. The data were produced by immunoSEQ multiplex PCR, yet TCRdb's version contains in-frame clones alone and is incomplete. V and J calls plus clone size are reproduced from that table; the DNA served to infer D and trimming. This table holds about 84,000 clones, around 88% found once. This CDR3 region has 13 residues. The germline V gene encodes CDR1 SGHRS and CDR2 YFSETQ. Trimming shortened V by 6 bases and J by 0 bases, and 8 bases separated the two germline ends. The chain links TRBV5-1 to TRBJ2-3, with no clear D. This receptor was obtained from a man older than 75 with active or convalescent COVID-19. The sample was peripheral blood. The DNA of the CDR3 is TGCGCCAGCACCAGCGATAGCACAGATACGCAGTATTTT. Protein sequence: CASTSDSTDTQYF.